The 15 T cell receptor beta chains presented below share a single source sample, sequenced in a study of T cell repertoires in cytomegalovirus infection. TCRdb processed the reads anew with MiXCR; each CDR3 protein has one entry. The sample holds fewer than 950,000 distinct CDR3 sequences, roughly 33% seen once. Their recognized antigens are unknown. Specimen: cultured CD8+ T cells from PBMCs, collected from culture after CMV antigen stimulation. The receptors shown here come from a human donor in good health (CMV status not recorded). Some clones in this sample may be carry-over from other donors' samples.

Only a few counts were recorded for this clonotype. The V call is TRBV24-1, the J call TRBJ2-2; D may be TRBD1 (5 bases). Germline CDR1 reads KGHDR; CDR2 reads SFDVKD. With 5 bases removed from V and 0 bases from J, the gap between germline ends came to 15 bases. There are 17 residues in the CDR3. CDR3 residues: CATSGRQFRANTGELFF. CDR3 DNA sequence: TGTGCCACCAGTGGGAGACAGTTCCGCGCGAACACCGGGGAGCTGTTTTTT.

This clonotype was seen more than once but under ten times. The chain combines TRBV6-5 with TRBJ2-3; TRBD2 matches at 9 bases. CDR1 MNHEY and CDR2 SVGAGI come from the germline V gene. This CDR3 region has 20 residues. V lost 2 bases, J lost 2 bases, and 17 bases stayed unmatched. The CDR3 is CASSYTDLLPSGAFTDTQYF. CDR3 coding DNA: TGTGCCAGCAGTTACACCGACCTCCTTCCTAGCGGGGCATTCACAGATACGCAGTATTTT.

The chain has TRBV10-3 and TRBJ2-2; no clear D gene. CDR1 ENHRY and CDR2 SYGVKD come from the germline V gene. Trimming pared 7 bases from V and 5 bases from J, leaving 11 bases between. CDR3 length: 13 residues. The DNA for the CDR3 is TGTGCCATCAAGATCCAGGCGACCGGGGAGCTGTTTTTT. It translates to CAIKIQATGELFF.

The chain combines TRBV6-6 with TRBJ2-2, with D perhaps being TRBD1 or TRBD2 (5 bases each). CDR1 MNHNY and CDR2 SVGAGI come from the germline V gene (reference sequence). This CDR3 contains 18 residues. Trimming shortened V by 2 bases and J by 4 bases, and 20 bases separated the two germline ends. The CDR3 reads CASSYPKGTAVFTGELFF. CDR3 nucleotides: TGTGCCAGCAGTTACCCCAAAGGGACCGCGGTATTCACCGGGGAGCTGTTTTTT.

The CDR3 is CASSTNPGTVAHTQYF. In DNA, the CDR3 is TGTGCCAGCTCAACTAACCCGGGGACAGTTGCCCATACGCAGTATTTT. The chain joins TRBV18 to TRBJ2-3; 7 bases align to TRBD1. The CDR3 extends over 16 amino acids. J gave up 7 bases and V 5 bases, and 15 bases lay outside the gene matches. The germline V gene encodes CDR1 KGHSH and CDR2 LQKENI.

This clonotype was seen ten or more times. This chain links TRBV11-1 with TRBJ2-3; D unresolved. Trimming removed 6 bases at V and 2 bases at J, with 15 bases between. Germline assignment: CDR1 SGHAT and CDR2 FQDESV (reference sequence). The CDR3 has 15 amino acids. DNA for the CDR3: TGTGCCAGCAGGGATAGGACGGAACCCACAGATACGCAGTATTTT. This gives the protein CASRDRTEPTDTQYF. Looking up the rest from reference TRBV11-1 and TRBJ2-3 gives the full variable domain: EAEVAQSPRYKITEKSQAVAFWCDPISGHATLYWYRQILGQGPELLVQFQDESVVDDSQLPKDRFSAERLKGVDSTLKIQPAELGDSAMYLCASRDRTEPTDTQYFGPGTRLTVL.

For this clonotype: An end of the junction does not agree with germline; a read error may underlie this. The chain uses TRBV27 and TRBJ1-5; 8 nucleotides match TRBD1. CDR1 and CDR2 (germline): MNHEY, SMNVEV (reference sequence). The CDR3 totals 16 residues. CDR3: CAGSLSPGGPGRPQHF. As DNA, the CDR3 is TGTGCCGGCAGTTTATCCCCAGGGGGCCCCGGGCGGCCCCAGCATTTT.

Concerning this clonotype: In this CDR3 the conserved last residue, phenylalanine or tryptophan, is missing, so a read error is likely. The chain combines TRBV27 with TRBJ2-1; TRBD1 matches at 11 bases. Unmatched junction bases numbered 6, after V lost 3 bases and J lost 8 bases. The CDR3 runs to 15 residues. Germline loops: CDR1 MNHEY, CDR2 SMNVEV (reference sequence). The CDR3 DNA follows: TGTGCCAGCAGTTTCCTTTGGACAGGGGGCGATGAGCAGTTCTCC. Protein: CASSFLWTGGDEQFS.

This clonotype was seen more than once but under ten times. V is TRBV19 and J is TRBJ2-3; D might be TRBD1 (6 bases). Between the trimmed V and J ends, which lost 5 bases and 12 bases, there was a span of 24 bases. Germline V CDR1 and CDR2: LNHDA, SQIVND (reference sequence). The CDR3 runs 15 residues. CDR3 DNA: TGTGCCAGTAGTCTAAAGGGCACAGGGTGGGATCGTCAGTATTTT. Its translation: CASSLKGTGWDRQYF.

The CDR3 bases are TGTGCCAGCATCCCGCCAGGGGGCGTCATCCATGAGCAGTTCTTC. Translated: CASIPPGGVIHEQFF. J is TRBJ2-1 and V is TRBV7-9, with 8 bases matching TRBD1. V gave up 7 bases and J gave up 8 bases; unmatched junction bases: 13. The CDR3 runs 15 residues. The germline CDR1 and CDR2 sequences are SEHNR and FQNEAQ (reference sequence).

The CDR3 sequence: CATRLTGELFF. CDR3 bases: TGTGCCACCAGGCTTACCGGGGAGCTGTTTTTT. The chain has TRBV10-3 and TRBJ2-2; no clear D gene. CDR1 and CDR2 from the germline V gene are ENHRY and SYGVKD. V was shortened by 10 bases and J by 5 bases, with 8 bases between the two germline ends. This CDR3 spans 11 amino acids.

This clonotype has at least ten counts. The J gene is TRBJ2-1, the V gene TRBV7-6; 10 positions agree with TRBD2. Germline CDR1 SGHVS, CDR2 FNYEAQ. V lost 4 bases to trimming and J lost 6 bases; unmatched junction nucleotides: 3. CDR3 size: 14 residues. As DNA, the CDR3 is TGTGCCAGCAGCTCTAGCGGGGGTGTCAATGAGCAGTTCTTC. Translated: CASSSSGGVNEQFF.

This clonotype was seen a handful of times. The J gene is TRBJ2-5, the V gene TRBV6-2 or TRBV6-3; TRBD1 or TRBD2 may be the D gene (5 bases each). Germline lookup yields CDR1 MNHEY and CDR2 SVGEGT. The CDR3 is made up of 16 amino acids. The V end lost 0 bases, the J end lost 7 bases, and 18 bases lay between the germline ends. CDR3 nucleotide sequence: TGTGCCAGCAGTTACTCGTCCGGGACGGGGCCGGGGACCCAGTACTTC. This sequence encodes CASSYSSGTGPGTQYF.

In its sample, this clonotype was seen many times. The chain combines TRBV7-9 with TRBJ1-5; D is undetermined. Trimming cost V 4 bases and J 0 bases, with 10 bases left between them. The CDR3 runs to 15 residues. Germline CDR1 SEHNR, CDR2 FQNEAQ (reference sequence). The chain's CDR3 is CASSYGKYSNQPQHF. CDR3 nucleotides: TGTGCCAGCAGCTACGGGAAATATAGCAATCAGCCCCAGCATTTT.

The chain combines TRBV6-5 with TRBJ2-1; no clear D. The CDR3 totals 18 residues. Germline V gene lookup returns CDR1 MNHEY and CDR2 SVGAGI. Between the trimmed V and J ends, which lost 0 bases and 2 bases, there was a span of 17 bases. In DNA, the CDR3 is TGTGCCAGCAGTTACTCGATTCTTGGGATATTCCCCTACAATGAGCAGTTCTTC. As protein: CASSYSILGIFPYNEQFF.